These 21 T cell receptor beta chains were all obtained from the same sample, sequenced in a study of a mutant IDH1 vaccine in newly diagnosed glioma. Antigens for these TCRs are unknown. As to time point: week 23, last vaccination. Each dose of the vaccine consisted of 300 ug of mutant IDH1 20-mer peptide, with topical imiquimod. Profiling relied on immunoSEQ multiplex PCR, and the TCRdb table lists in-frame clones only, not all of them. Altogether approximately 37,000 clones are present, about 76% being singletons, with the ten largest covering more than 4.5%. Material: PBMCs, obtained from a glioma patient whose treatment included an IDH1 peptide vaccine. Source of these receptors: a man aged 45-60 years with glioma.

This sequence joins TRBV10-1 and TRBJ2-1, with D unclear. Germline CDR1 and CDR2: WNHNN and SYGVQD (reference sequence). Trimming left V 5 bases short and J 0 bases short, with 5 bases between. The CDR3 has 13 amino acids. In DNA form, the CDR3 reads TGCGCCAGCAGTAAGAGCTCCTACAATGAGCAGTTCTTC. The encoded protein is CASSKSSYNEQFF.

This chain links TRBV4-2 with TRBJ1-1, with D perhaps matching TRBD1 (5 bases). This CDR3 has 15 amino acids. Trimming took 4 bases from V and 1 from J, leaving 13 bases between them. Germline values: CDR1 LGHNA, CDR2 YNFKEQ. Here the CDR3 DNA reads TGTGCCAGCAGCCCCAGGGACCAGGGGAACACTGAAGCTTTCTTT. This sequence encodes CASSPRDQGNTEAFF.

The rearrangement uses TRBV7-8 and TRBJ2-2, with TRBD1 matching 9 bases. CDR3 length: 18 residues. Germline CDR1 reads SGHVS; CDR2 reads FQNEAQ. The V gene end was trimmed by 3 bases and the J gene end by 1 base; junction bases not matched to a gene: 9. The CDR3 coding sequence is TGTGCCAGCAGCTTTGTCCTGACGGACAGGGGGAACACCGGGGAGCTGTTTTTT. Translating gives CASSFVLTDRGNTGELFF.

The chain carries TRBV29-1 and TRBJ2-5; TRBD2 agrees at 9 bases. Matching the DNA end better, TRBJ2-7 makes the J call doubtful. CDR1 and CDR2 (germline): SQVTM, ANQGSEA. The CDR3 length is 13 residues. The CDR3 loop is CSALAGESYEQYF. Written as DNA, the CDR3 is TGCAGCGCGTTAGCGGGGGAGTCCTACGAGCAGTACTTC.

This chain joins TRBV12-5 and TRBJ2-5; D perhaps matches TRBD2 (5 bases). CDR3 length: 12 amino acids. The V end lost 4 bases, the J end lost 4 bases, and 7 bases lay between the germline ends. CDR1 is LGHNT, CDR2 FRNRAP, per germline. DNA for the CDR3: TGTGCTAGTGGTTCGAGGGCAGAGACCCAGTACTTC. This codes for CASGSRAETQYF. Variable domain in full (rest from reference TRBV12-5 and TRBJ2-5): DARVTQTPRHKVTEMGQEVTMRCQPILGHNTVFWYRQTMMQGLELLAYFRNRAPLDDSGMPKDRFSAEMPDATLATLKIQPSEPRDSAVYFCASGSRAETQYFGPGTRLLVL.

V gene TRBV5-1 combines with J gene TRBJ1-4; 10 bases match TRBD1. The CDR3 spans 15 residues. Looked up from germline, CDR1 is SGHRS and CDR2 is YFSETQ. Trimming removed 7 bases from V and 6 bases from J; junction bases left unmatched: 9. CDR3: CASGKTGTGDEKLFF. The CDR3 DNA follows: TGCGCCAGCGGAAAAACCGGGACAGGGGATGAAAAACTGTTTTTT.

V usage is TRBV11-2 and J usage is TRBJ2-2; D is ambiguous. Trimming shortened V by 0 bases and J by 3 bases, and 5 bases separated the two germline ends. The CDR3 contains 14 residues. Germline V CDR1 and CDR2: SGHAT, FQNNGV. DNA for the CDR3: TGTGCCAGCAGCTTAGACCCGGACACCGGGGAGCTGTTTTTT. Protein sequence: CASSLDPDTGELFF.

This clone turned up a few times. This chain links TRBV7-6 with TRBJ2-7; 9 positions agree with TRBD1. V lost 5 bases to trimming and J lost 3 bases; unmatched junction nucleotides: 5. Germline lookup yields CDR1 SGHVS and CDR2 FNYEAQ. This CDR3 contains 14 residues. The DNA of the CDR3 is TGTGCCAGCAGCCCCGGGACAGGGAACTACGAGCAGTACTTC. This encodes CASSPGTGNYEQYF.

The rearrangement joins TRBV7-6 to TRBJ1-1; D not resolved. Trimming took 0 bases from V and 1 from J, leaving 3 bases between them. CDR1 is SGHVS, CDR2 FNYEAQ, per germline. CDR3 length: 13 amino acids. CDR3 loop: CASSLAKNTEAFF. Here the CDR3 DNA reads TGTGCCAGCAGCTTAGCGAAGAACACTGAAGCTTTCTTT. The full variable domain, in which reference TRBV7-6 and TRBJ1-1 provide the parts outside the CDR3, is GAGVSQSPRYKVTKRGQDVALRCDPISGHVSLYWYRQALGQGPEFLTYFNYEAQQDKSGLPNDRFSAERPEGSISTLTIQRTEQRDSAMYRCASSLAKNTEAFFGQGTRLTVV.

The genes are TRBV6-5 and TRBJ2-7; D not certain. The V end lost 9 bases, the J end lost 2 bases, and 17 bases lay between the germline ends. Germline CDR1 MNHEY, CDR2 SVGAGI. The CDR3 is 14 residues long. The CDR3 DNA reads as TGTGCCAGGGGCTTAGGGCAAACTCCCTACGAGCAGTACTTC. As protein: CARGLGQTPYEQYF.

The rearrangement links TRBV10-1 to TRBJ1-5; 8 positions match TRBD1. CDR1 and CDR2 from the germline V gene are WNHNN and SYGVQD (reference sequence). V lost 0 bases and J lost 3; bases outside the gene matches: 7. CDR3 length equals 17 residues. CDR3 DNA: TGCGCCAGCAGTGAGTCGGGCCAGGGGGCCCCCAATCAGCCCCAGCATTTT. It encodes CASSESGQGAPNQPQHF.

The rearrangement joins TRBV6-1 to TRBJ1-1; a possible D gene is TRBD1 (5 bases). The CDR3 is 14 amino acids. Trimming stripped 4 bases from V and 3 bases from J, with 12 bases between. Germline CDR1 MNHNS, CDR2 SASEGT. Here the CDR3 reads CASSARGVDTEAFF. The DNA of the CDR3 is TGTGCCAGCAGTGCACGAGGGGTGGACACTGAAGCTTTCTTT.

This chain joins TRBV30 and TRBJ1-6; 7 bases fit TRBD1. From germline, CDR1 is GTSNPN and CDR2 SVGIG (reference sequence). The CDR3 runs to 15 residues. Trimming took 4 bases from V and 9 from J; bases not matched to a gene: 12. Here the CDR3 DNA reads TGTGCCTGGAATAGACAGGGAGATTTTGTTTCACCCCTCCACTTT. Its protein is CAWNRQGDFVSPLHF.

This clone has a single count. The chain carries TRBV27 and TRBJ2-1, with 8 bases aligning to TRBD2. This CDR3 comprises 14 residues. V was clipped by 8 bases and J by 1 base; unmatched bases: 4. CDR1 MNHEY and CDR2 SMNVEV come from the germline V gene (reference sequence). The CDR3 region is CASSIAGSYNEQFF. Written as DNA, the CDR3 is TGTGCCAGCTCCATAGCGGGATCCTACAATGAGCAGTTCTTC.

This chain links TRBV16 with TRBJ2-5; D call uncertain. The germline gives CDR1 KGHSY, CDR2 FQNENV. The CDR3 consists of 12 residues. V shed 0 bases and J shed 4 bases, with 3 bases lying between them. For the CDR3, the DNA is TGTGCCAGCAGCCAATCGGGAGAGACCCAGTACTTC. Amino acid sequence: CASSQSGETQYF.

This clone was observed once. V is TRBV25-1 and J is TRBJ2-7; 13 bases are shared with TRBD2. V trimming: 4 bases; J trimming: 0 bases; junction bases outside the gene matches: 6. CDR1 is MGHDK and CDR2 is SYGVNS in the germline V gene. The CDR3 has 17 amino acids. As DNA, the CDR3 is TGTGCCAGCAGTGGAGGGACTAGCGGGGAGAGCTCCTACGAGCAGTACTTC. Its protein product is CASSGGTSGESSYEQYF.

V usage is TRBV30 and J usage is TRBJ2-3; possible D gene TRBD1, 5 bases. The length of the CDR3 is 13 residues. Germline CDR1 reads GTSNPN; CDR2 reads SVGIG (reference sequence). The CDR3 reads CARSNGRVDTQYF. The CDR3 coding sequence is TGTGCGCGGAGTAACGGCAGGGTGGATACGCAGTATTTT.

This clone was recorded a few times. The chain uses TRBV27 and TRBJ1-6; D perhaps matches TRBD1 (5 bases). This CDR3 contains 12 residues. From germline, CDR1 is MNHEY and CDR2 SMNVEV (reference sequence). Trimming cost V 6 bases and J 11 bases, with 11 bases left between them. The CDR3 bases are TGTGCCAGCAGCCGGGCGGGGGCACCCCTCCACTTT. Protein sequence: CASSRAGAPLHF.

CDR3: CASRADRNTEAFF. As DNA, the CDR3 is TGTGCCAGCAGAGCCGACAGGAACACTGAAGCTTTCTTT. The V call is TRBV6-4, the J call TRBJ1-1; possible D gene TRBD1, 5 bases. The CDR3 covers 13 residues. The V gene lost 6 bases and the J gene lost 1 base, with 9 bases spanning the gap. Germline lookup yields CDR1 MRHNA and CDR2 SNTAGT.

This clone appeared once. The CDR3 region is CASSDATGLNQPQHF. The CDR3 DNA follows: TGTGCCAGCAGTGACGCAACAGGATTAAATCAGCCCCAGCATTTT. The chain is built from TRBV25-1 and TRBJ1-5, with D tentatively TRBD1 (5 bases). Trimming cost V 3 bases and J 4 bases, with 13 bases left between them. Per the germline V gene, CDR1 is MGHDK and CDR2 is SYGVNS. This CDR3 region has 15 residues. Full variable domain (rest looked up from reference TRBV25-1 and TRBJ1-5): EADIYQTPRYLVIGTGKKITLECSQTMGHDKMYWYQQDPGMELHLIHYSYGVNSTEKGDLSSESTVSRIRTEHFPLTLESARPSHTSQYLCASSDATGLNQPQHFGDGTRLSIL.

This clone was counted a single time. This chain connects TRBV5-1 to TRBJ2-7; 12 bases line up with TRBD2. The length of the CDR3 is 18 residues. Germline trimming cut 1 base from V and 0 bases from J; bases unmatched to any gene: 8. Germline CDR1 is SGHRS and CDR2 is YFSETQ. CDR3 nucleotide sequence: TGCGCCAGCAGCTTGTCCACGACTAGCGGGGGATACTCCTACGAGCAGTACTTC. Amino acids: CASSLSTTSGGYSYEQYF.